One T cell receptor beta chain is described in this entry. The CDR3 consists of 15 residues. Deletions cut 6 bases from V and 2 bases from J, with 15 bases between. Germline V lookup: CDR1 LNHDA, CDR2 SQIVND (reference sequence). The table came from immunoSEQ multiplex PCR; TCRdb's copy has only in-frame clones and leaves some out. The table lists fewer than 250,000 clones, about 87% of them singletons. These data originate in a study of blood T cell repertoires in COVID-19. Overall study: Sites across the United States, Italy and Spain contributed samples from acute and convalescent COVID-19.

This chain joins TRBV19 and TRBJ2-3; weak D call: TRBD2 (7 bases). Sequenced sample: PBMCs or T cells enriched from blood (not recorded which). The sequence was obtained from a woman under 40 with acute COVID-19. CDR3 residues: CASRRTRGLTDTQYF. The DNA for the CDR3 is TGTGCCAGTAGAAGGACGCGGGGGCTCACAGATACGCAGTATTTT.